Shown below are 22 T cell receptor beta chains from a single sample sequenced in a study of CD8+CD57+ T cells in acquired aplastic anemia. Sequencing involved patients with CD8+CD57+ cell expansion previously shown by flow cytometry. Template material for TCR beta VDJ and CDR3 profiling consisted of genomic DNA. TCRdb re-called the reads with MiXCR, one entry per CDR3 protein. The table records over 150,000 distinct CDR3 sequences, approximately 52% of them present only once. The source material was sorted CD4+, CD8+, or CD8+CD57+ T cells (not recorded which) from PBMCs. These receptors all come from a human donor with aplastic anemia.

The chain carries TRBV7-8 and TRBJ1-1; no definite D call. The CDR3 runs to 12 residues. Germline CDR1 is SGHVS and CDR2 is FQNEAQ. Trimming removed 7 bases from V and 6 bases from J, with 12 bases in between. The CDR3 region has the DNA TGTGCCAGCACCAGCGCGGGCCCTGAAGCTTTCTTT. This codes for CASTSAGPEAFF.

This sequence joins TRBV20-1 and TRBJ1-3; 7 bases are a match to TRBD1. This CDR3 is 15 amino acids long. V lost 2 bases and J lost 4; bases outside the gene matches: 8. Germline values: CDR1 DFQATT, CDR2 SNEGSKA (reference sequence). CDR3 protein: CSARSQGNAGNTIYF. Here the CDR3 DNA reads TGCAGTGCTAGATCACAGGGGAACGCCGGAAACACCATATATTTT.

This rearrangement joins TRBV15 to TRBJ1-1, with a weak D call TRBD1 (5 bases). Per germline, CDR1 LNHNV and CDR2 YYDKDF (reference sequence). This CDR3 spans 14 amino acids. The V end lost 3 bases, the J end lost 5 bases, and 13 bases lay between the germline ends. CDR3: CATSSGTSGTEAFF. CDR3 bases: TGTGCCACCAGCAGCGGGACCTCCGGGACTGAAGCTTTCTTT.

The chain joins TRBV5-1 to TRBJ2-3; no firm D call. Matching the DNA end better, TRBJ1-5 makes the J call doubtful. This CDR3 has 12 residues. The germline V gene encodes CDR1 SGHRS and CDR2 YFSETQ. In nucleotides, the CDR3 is TGCGCCAGCAGCCCTAGCACAGATACGCAGCATTTT. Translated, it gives CASSPSTDTQHF.

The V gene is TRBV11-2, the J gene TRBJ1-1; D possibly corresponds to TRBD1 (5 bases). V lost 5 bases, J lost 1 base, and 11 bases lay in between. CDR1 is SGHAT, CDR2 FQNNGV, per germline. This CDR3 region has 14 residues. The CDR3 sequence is CASSKGPSNTEAFF. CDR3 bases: TGTGCCAGCAGCAAGGGACCCTCGAACACTGAAGCTTTCTTT.

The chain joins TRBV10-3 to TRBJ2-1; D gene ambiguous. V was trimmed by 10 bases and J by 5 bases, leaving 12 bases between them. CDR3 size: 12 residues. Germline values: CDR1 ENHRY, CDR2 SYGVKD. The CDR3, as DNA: TGTGCCAGCGGAAACCGGGACAATGAGCAGTTCTTC. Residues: CASGNRDNEQFF.

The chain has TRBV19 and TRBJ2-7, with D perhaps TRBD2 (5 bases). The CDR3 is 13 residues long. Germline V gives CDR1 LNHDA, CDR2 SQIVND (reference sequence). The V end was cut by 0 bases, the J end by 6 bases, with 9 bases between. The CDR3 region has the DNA TGTGCCAGTAGTATAGATCGCGGACTCGAGCAGTACTTC. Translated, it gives CASSIDRGLEQYF.

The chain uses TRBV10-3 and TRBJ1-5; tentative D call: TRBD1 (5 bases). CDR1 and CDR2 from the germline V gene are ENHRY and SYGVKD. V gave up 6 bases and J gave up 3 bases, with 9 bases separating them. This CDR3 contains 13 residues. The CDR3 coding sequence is TGTGCCATCAGGGGACGTGTCAATCAGCCCCAGCATTTT. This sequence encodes CAIRGRVNQPQHF.

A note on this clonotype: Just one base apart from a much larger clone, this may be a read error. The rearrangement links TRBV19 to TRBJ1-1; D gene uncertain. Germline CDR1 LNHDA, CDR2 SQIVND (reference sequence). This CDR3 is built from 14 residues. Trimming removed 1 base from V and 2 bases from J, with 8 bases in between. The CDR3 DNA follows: TGTGCCAGTAGTATAGTCGCCCTTAACACTGAAGCTTTCTTT. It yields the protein CASSIVALNTEAFF.

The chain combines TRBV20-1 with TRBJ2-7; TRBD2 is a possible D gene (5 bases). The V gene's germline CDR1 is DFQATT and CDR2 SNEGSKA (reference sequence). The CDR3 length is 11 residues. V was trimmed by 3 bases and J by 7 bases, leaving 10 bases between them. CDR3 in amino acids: CSARRESEQYF. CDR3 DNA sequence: TGCAGTGCTAGGAGGGAATCTGAGCAGTACTTC.

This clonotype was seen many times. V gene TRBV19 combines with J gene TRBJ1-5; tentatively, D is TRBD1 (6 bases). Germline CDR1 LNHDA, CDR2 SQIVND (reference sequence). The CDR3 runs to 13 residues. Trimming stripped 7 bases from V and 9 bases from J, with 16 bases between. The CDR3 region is CASNPRDNWPQHF. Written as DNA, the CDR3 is TGTGCCAGTAACCCCCGGGACAACTGGCCCCAGCATTTT. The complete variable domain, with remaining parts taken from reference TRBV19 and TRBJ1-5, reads DGGITQSPKYLFRKEGQNVTLSCEQNLNHDAMYWYRQDPGQGLRLIYYSQIVNDFQKGDIAEGYSVSREKKESFPLTVTSAQKNPTAFYLCASNPRDNWPQHFGDGTRLSIL.

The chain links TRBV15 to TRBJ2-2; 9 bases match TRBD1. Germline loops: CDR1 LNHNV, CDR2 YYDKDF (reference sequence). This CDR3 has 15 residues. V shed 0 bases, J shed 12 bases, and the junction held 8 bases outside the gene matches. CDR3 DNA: TGTGCCACCAGCAGAGATCTAGGGACAGGGTCGCAGCTGTTTTTT. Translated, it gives CATSRDLGTGSQLFF. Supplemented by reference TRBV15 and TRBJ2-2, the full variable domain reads DAMVIQNPRYQVTQFGKPVTLSCSQTLNHNVMYWYQQKSSQAPKLLFHYYDKDFNNEADTPDNFQSRRPNTSFCFLDIRSPGLGDTAMYLCATSRDLGTGSQLFFGEGSRLTVL.

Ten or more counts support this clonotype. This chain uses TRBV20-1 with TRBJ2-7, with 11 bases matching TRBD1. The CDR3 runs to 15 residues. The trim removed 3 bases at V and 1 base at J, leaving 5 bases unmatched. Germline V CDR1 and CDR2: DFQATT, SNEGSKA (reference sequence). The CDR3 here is CSASRRDRGSYEQYF. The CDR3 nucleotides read TGCAGTGCTAGTCGCCGGGACAGGGGGTCCTACGAGCAGTACTTC.

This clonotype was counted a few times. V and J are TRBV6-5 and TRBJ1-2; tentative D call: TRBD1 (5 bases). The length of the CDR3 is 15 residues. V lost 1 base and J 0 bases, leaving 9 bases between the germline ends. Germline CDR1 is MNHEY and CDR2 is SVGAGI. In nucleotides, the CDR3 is TGTGCCAGCAGTTACTACCAGACAGCTAACTATGGCTACACCTTC. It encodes CASSYYQTANYGYTF.

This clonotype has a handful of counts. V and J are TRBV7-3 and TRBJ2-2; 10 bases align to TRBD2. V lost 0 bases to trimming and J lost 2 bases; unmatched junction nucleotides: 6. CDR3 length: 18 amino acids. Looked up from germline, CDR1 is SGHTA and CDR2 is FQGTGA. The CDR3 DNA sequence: TGTGCCAGCAGCTTAACGGCTAGCGGGGGCCCCAACACCGGGGAGCTGTTTTTT. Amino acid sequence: CASSLTASGGPNTGELFF. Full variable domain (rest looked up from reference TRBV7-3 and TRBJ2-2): GAGVSQTPSNKVTEKGKYVELRCDPISGHTALYWYRQSLGQGPEFLIYFQGTGAADDSGLPNDRFFAVRPEGSVSTLKIQRTERGDSAVYLCASSLTASGGPNTGELFFGEGSRLTVL.

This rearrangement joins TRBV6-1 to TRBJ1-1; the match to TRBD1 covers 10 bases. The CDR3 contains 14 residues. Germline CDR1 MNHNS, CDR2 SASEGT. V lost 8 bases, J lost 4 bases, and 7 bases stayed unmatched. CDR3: CASGPRQGATEAFF. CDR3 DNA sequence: TGTGCCAGCGGACCGAGACAGGGGGCCACTGAAGCTTTCTTT.

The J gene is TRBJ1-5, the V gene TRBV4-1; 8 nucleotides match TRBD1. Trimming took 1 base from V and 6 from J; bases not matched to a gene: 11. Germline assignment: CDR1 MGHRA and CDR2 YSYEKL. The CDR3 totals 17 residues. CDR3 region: CASSQGQGAPAIQPQHF. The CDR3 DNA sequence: TGCGCCAGCAGCCAAGGTCAGGGGGCCCCCGCAATTCAGCCCCAGCATTTT.

CDR3 protein: CANGRGQTEAFF. The DNA of the CDR3 is TGTGCCAACGGGCGGGGGCAGACTGAAGCTTTCTTT. This chain uses TRBV7-2 with TRBJ1-1, with a possible D match to TRBD1 (6 bases). Trimming pared 10 bases from V and 5 bases from J, leaving 14 bases between. Germline loops: CDR1 SGHTA, CDR2 FQGNSA. The CDR3 is 12 amino acids.

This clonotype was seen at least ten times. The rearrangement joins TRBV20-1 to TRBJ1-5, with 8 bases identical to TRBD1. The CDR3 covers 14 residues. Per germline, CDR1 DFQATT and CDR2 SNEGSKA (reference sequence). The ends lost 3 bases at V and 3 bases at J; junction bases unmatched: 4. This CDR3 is CSARDRVVNQPQHF. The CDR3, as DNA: TGCAGTGCTAGGGACAGGGTGGTCAATCAGCCCCAGCATTTT.

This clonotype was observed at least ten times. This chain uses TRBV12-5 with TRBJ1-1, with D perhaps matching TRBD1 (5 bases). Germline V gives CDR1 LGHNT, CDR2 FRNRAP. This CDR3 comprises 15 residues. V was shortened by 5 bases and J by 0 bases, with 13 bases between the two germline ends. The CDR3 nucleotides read TGTGCTAGTGGTCCCTCGGGGGGTATGAACACTGAAGCTTTCTTT. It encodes CASGPSGGMNTEAFF. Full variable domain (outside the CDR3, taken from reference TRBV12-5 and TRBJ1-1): DARVTQTPRHKVTEMGQEVTMRCQPILGHNTVFWYRQTMMQGLELLAYFRNRAPLDDSGMPKDRFSAEMPDATLATLKIQPSEPRDSAVYFCASGPSGGMNTEAFFGQGTRLTVV.

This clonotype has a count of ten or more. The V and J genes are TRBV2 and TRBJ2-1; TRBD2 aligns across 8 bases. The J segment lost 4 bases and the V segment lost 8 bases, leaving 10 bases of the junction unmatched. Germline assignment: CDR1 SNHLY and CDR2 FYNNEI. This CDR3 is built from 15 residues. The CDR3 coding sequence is TGTGCCAGCGTAGAAGGGACTAGTAGTTACAATGAGCAGTTCTTC. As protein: CASVEGTSSYNEQFF.

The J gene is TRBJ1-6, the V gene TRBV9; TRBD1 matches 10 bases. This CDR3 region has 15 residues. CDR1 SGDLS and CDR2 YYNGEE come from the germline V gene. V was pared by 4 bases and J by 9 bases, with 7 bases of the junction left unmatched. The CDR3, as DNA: TGTGCCAGCAGCCAAGAGGACAGGGGGTCTTCACCCCTCCACTTT. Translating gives CASSQEDRGSSPLHF.